This section outlines one T cell receptor (beta chain) sequence together with its context. Antigen specificity is unknown. The CDR3 covers 15 residues. J was trimmed by 0 bases and V by 3 bases; bases with no gene match: 2. Germline CDR1 reads SGHNT; CDR2 reads YENEEA. This specimen belongs to a study of siplizumab effects on memory and regulatory T cells. Study findings and constraints: Unstimulated naive T cells seemed to show more diversity than memory cells did, and they also seemed to be among the major contributors to the alloresponse. In controls, less than 30% of mappable alloreactive CD4+ clones were Treg-derived on average, versus roughly 69% with siplizumab. Significant reduction of alloreactive sequences traceable to unstimulated CD4+ memory cells was observed with siplizumab.

Assays were performed on 9.7 x 10^4 or so TCR templates per sample. Using immunoSEQ multiplex PCR, the repertoire was profiled, and TCRdb retains in-frame clones only, with some absent. This sample has approximately 100,000 clones, with about nine tenths found just once. The sample comprised non-Treg CD4+ T cells sorted from blood. The chain employs TRBV11-3 and TRBJ2-1; 7 bases align to TRBD2. The sequence came from a human donor in good health. The CDR3 reads CASSFGGGSYNEQFF. CDR3 DNA sequence: TGTGCCAGCAGCTTTGGGGGGGGCTCCTACAATGAGCAGTTCTTC. Variable domain in full (rest from reference TRBV11-3 and TRBJ2-1): EAGVVQSPRYKIIEKKQPVAFWCNPISGHNTLYWYLQNLGQGPELLIRYENEEAVDDSQLPKDRFSAERLKGVDSTLKIQPAELGDSAVYLCASSFGGGSYNEQFFGPGTRLTVL.